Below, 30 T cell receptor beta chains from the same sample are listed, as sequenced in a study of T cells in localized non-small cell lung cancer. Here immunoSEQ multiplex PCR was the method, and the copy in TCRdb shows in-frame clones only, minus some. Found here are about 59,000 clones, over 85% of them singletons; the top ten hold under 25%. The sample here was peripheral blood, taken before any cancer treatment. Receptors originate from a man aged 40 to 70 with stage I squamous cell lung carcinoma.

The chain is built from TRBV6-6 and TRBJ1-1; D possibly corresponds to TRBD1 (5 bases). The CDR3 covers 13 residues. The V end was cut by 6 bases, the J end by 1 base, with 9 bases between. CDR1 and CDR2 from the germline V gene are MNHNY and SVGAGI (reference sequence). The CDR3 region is CASSLTENTEAFF. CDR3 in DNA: TGTGCCAGCAGCCTGACAGAGAACACTGAAGCTTTCTTT.

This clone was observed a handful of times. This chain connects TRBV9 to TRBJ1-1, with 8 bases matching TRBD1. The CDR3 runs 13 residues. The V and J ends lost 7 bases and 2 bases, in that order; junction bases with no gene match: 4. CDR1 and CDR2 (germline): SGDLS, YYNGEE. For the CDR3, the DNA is TGTGCCAGCGGGACAGGCCCAAACACTGAAGCTTTCTTT. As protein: CASGTGPNTEAFF.

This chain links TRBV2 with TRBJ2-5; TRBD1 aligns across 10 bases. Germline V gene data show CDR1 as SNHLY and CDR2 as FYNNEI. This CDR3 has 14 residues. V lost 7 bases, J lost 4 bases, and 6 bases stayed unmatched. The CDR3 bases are TGTGCCAGCACCTGGACAGGGGGACCAGAGACCCAGTACTTC. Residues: CASTWTGGPETQYF.

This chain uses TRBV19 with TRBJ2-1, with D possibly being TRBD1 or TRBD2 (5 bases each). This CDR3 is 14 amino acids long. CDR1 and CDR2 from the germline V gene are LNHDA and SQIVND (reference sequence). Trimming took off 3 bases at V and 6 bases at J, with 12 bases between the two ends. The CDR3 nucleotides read TGTGCCAGTAGTATCCGGGACCCTTTCAATGAGCAGTTCTTC. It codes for CASSIRDPFNEQFF.

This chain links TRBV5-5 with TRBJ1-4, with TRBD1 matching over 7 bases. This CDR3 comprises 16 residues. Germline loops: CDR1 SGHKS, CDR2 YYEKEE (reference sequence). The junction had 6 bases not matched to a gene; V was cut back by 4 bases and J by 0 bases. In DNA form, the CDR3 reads TGTGCCAGCAGCCAGGGGGTGTGGGCAACTAATGAAAAACTGTTTTTT. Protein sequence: CASSQGVWATNEKLFF.

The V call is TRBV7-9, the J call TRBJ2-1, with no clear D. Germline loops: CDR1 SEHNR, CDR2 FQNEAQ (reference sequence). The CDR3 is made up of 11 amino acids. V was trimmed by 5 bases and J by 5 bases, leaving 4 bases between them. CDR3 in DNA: TGTGCCAGCAGCCGGAACAATGAGCAGTTCTTC. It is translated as CASSRNNEQFF.

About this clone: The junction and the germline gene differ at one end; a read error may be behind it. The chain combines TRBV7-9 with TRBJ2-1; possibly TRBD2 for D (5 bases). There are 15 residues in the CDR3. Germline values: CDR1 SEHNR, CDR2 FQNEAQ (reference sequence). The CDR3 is CASTLTRELGNEQFF. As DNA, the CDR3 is TGTGCCAGCACCTTAACGAGGGAGCTGGGAAATGAGCAGTTCTTC.

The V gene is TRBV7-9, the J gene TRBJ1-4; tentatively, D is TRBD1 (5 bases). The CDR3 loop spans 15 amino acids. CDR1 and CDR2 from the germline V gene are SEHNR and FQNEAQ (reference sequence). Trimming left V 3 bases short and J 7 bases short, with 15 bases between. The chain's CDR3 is CASSLNFAGGEKLFF. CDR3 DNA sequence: TGTGCCAGCAGCTTGAACTTCGCCGGGGGTGAAAAACTGTTTTTT.

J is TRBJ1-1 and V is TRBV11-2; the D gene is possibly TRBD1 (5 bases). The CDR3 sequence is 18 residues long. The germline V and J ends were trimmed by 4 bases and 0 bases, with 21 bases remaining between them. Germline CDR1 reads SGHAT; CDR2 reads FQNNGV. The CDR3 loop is CASSSVRQPDPMNTEAFF. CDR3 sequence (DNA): TGTGCCAGCAGCTCTGTCCGACAGCCTGATCCCATGAACACTGAAGCTTTCTTT. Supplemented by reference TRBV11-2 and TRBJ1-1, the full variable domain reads EAGVAQSPRYKIIEKRQSVAFWCNPISGHATLYWYQQILGQGPKLLIQFQNNGVVDDSQLPKDRFSAERLKGVDSTLKIQPAKLEDSAVYLCASSSVRQPDPMNTEAFFGQGTRLTVV.

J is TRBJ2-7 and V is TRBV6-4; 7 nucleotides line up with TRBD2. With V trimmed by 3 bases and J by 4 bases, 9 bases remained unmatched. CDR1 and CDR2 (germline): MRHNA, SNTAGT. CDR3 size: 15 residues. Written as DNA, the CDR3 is TGTGCCAGCAGTGAGATGGCGGGAGTAGGATACGAGCAGTACTTC. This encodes CASSEMAGVGYEQYF.

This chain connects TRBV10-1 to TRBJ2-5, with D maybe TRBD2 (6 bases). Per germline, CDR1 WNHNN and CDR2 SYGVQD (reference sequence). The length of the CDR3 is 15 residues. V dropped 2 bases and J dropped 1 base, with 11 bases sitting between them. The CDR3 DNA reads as TGCGCCAGCAGTGAGGGGAGTAGCGGCCAAGAGACCCAGTACTTC. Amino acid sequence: CASSEGSSGQETQYF.

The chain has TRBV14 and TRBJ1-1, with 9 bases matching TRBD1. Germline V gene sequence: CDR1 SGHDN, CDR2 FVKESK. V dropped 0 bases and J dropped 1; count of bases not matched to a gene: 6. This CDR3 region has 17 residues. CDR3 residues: CASSQDPGTGPNTEAFF. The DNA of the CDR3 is TGTGCCAGCAGCCAAGATCCCGGGACAGGGCCGAACACTGAAGCTTTCTTT.

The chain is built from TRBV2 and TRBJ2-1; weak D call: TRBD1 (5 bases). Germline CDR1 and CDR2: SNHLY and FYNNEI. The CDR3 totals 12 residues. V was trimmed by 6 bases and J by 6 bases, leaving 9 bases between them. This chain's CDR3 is CASRDIGNEQFF. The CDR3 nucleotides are TGTGCCAGCAGGGACATTGGCAATGAGCAGTTCTTC.

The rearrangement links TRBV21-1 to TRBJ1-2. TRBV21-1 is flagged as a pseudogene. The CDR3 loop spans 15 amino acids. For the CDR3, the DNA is TGTGCCAGCATCCCCAACAACAGGAGCGGGAGGGGCTACACCTTC. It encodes CASIPNNRSGRGYTF.

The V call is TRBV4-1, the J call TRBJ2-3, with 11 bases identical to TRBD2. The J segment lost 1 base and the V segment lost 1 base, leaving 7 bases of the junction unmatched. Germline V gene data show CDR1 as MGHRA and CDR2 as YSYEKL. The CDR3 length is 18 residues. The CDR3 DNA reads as TGCGCCAGCAGCCAAGTAGCGGGAGGGAATCGGGGCACAGATACGCAGTATTTT. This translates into CASSQVAGGNRGTDTQYF.

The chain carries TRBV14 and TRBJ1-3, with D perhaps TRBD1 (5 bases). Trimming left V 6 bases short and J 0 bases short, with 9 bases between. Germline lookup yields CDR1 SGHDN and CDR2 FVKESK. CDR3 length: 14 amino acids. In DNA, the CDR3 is TGTGCCAGCAGAGACAGACTCTCTGGAAACACCATATATTTT. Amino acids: CASRDRLSGNTIYF.

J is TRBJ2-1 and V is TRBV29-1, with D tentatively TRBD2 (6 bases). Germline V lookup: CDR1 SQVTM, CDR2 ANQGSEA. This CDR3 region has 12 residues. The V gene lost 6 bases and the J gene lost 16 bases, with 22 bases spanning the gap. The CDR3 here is CSVGNRDGGYFF. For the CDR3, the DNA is TGCAGCGTGGGGAACCGGGACGGGGGTTATTTCTTC.

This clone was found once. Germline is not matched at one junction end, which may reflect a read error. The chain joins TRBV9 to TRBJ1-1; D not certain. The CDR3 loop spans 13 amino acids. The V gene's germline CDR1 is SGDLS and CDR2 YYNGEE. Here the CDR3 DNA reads TGTGCCAGCCGCGTAGGACCTAACACTGAAGCTTTCTTT. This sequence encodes CASRVGPNTEAFF.

The CDR3 DNA follows: TGTGCCAGCAGCCTAATTGAGCAGTTCTTC. Translation: CASSLIEQFF. V gene TRBV5-8 combines with J gene TRBJ2-1; D gene ambiguous. V was pared by 4 bases and J by 9 bases, with 5 bases between. Germline V gene data show CDR1 as SGHTS and CDR2 as YDEGEE. The CDR3 spans 10 residues.

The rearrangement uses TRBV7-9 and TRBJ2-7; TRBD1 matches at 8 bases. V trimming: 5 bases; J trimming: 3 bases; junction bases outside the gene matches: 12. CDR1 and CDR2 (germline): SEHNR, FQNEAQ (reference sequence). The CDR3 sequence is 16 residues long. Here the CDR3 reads CASSLPVWGQDYEQYF. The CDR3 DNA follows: TGTGCCAGCAGCCTACCTGTATGGGGACAGGACTACGAGCAGTACTTC.

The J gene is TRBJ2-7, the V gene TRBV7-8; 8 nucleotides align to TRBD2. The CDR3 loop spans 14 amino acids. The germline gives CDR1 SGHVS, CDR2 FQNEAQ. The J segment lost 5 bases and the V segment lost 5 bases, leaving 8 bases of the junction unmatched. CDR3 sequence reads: CASSIQREFDEQYF. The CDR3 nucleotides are TGTGCCAGCAGCATCCAGCGGGAGTTCGACGAGCAGTACTTC.

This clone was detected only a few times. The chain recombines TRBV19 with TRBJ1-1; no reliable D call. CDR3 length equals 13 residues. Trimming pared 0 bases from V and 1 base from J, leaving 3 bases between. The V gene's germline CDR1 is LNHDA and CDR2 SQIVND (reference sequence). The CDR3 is CASSIERNTEAFF. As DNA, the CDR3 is TGTGCCAGTAGTATAGAAAGGAACACTGAAGCTTTCTTT.

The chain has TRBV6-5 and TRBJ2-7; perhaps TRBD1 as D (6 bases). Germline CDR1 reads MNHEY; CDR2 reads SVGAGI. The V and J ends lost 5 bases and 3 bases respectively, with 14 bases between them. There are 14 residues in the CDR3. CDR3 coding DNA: TGTGCCAGCAGTCAGGGTGGCAGGGGCTACGAGCAGTACTTC. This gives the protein CASSQGGRGYEQYF.

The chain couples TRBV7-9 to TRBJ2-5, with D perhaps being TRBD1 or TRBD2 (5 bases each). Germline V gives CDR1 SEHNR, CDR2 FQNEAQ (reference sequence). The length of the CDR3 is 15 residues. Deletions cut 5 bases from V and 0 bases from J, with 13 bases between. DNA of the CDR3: TGTGCCAGCAGCCGGGGCAGTAATTACCAAGAGACCCAGTACTTC. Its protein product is CASSRGSNYQETQYF.

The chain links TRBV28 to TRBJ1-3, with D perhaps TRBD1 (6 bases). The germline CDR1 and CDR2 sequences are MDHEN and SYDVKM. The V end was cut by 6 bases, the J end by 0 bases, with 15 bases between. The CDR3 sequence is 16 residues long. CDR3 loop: CASRVGGLLSGNTIYF. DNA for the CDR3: TGTGCCAGCAGGGTAGGGGGGTTACTCTCTGGAAACACCATATATTTT.

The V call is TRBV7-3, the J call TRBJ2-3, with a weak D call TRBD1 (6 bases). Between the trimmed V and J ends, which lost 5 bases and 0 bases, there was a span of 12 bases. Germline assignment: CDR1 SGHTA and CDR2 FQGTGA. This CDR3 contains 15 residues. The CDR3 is CASSPGATSTDTQYF. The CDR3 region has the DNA TGTGCCAGCAGCCCAGGGGCGACAAGCACAGATACGCAGTATTTT.

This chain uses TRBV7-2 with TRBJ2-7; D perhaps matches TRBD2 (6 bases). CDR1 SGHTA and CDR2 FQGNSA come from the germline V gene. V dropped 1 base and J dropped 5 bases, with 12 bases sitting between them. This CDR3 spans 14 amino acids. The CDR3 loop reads CASSLGLVKNEQYF. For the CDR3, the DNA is TGTGCCAGCAGCTTAGGACTAGTCAAGAACGAGCAGTACTTC.

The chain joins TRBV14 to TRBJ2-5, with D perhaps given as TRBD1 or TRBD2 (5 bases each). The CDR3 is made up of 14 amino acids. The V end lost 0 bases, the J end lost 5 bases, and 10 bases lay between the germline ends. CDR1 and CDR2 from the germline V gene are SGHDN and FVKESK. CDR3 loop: CASSQEGDGETQYF. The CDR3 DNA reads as TGTGCCAGCAGCCAAGAGGGGGACGGGGAGACCCAGTACTTC.

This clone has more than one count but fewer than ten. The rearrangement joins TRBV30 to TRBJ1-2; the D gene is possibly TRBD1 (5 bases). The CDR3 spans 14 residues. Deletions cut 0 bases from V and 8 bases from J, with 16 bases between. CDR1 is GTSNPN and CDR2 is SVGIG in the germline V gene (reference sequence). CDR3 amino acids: CAWSVPGQGYGYTF. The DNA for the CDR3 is TGTGCCTGGAGTGTACCTGGGCAGGGTTACGGCTACACCTTC.

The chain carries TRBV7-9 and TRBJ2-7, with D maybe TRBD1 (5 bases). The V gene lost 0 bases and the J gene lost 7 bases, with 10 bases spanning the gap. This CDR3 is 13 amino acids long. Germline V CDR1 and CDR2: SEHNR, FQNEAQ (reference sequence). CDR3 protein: CASSLAPSGEQYF. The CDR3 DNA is TGTGCCAGCAGCTTAGCGCCTTCAGGGGAGCAGTACTTC.